The 21 T cell receptor beta chains reported below all come from one sample, sequenced in a study of blood T cell repertoires in COVID-19 (TCRdb year 2020). The library was produced with the immunoSEQ multiplex PCR assay. TCRdb mirrors the immuneACCESS table, restricted to in-frame sequences. Some clones are absent from its copies; in checked studies, under half trace to an unresolved V gene, and the reason for the others is unknown. This sample gives over 45,000 clones in total; around 84% of them show up just once. The ten largest clones take up approximately 5.9% of the sample. The specimen sequenced was peripheral blood. All receptors come from a human donor in a cohort sampled during active or convalescent COVID-19.

The chain has TRBV11-2 and TRBJ2-2; 7 bases align to TRBD1. Trimming at V came to 6 bases and at J to 0 bases, leaving 4 bases not matched to a gene. The CDR3 loop spans 15 amino acids. Germline values: CDR1 SGHAT, CDR2 FQNNGV. The CDR3 loop is CASRPGQTNTGELFF. In DNA, the CDR3 is TGTGCCAGCAGACCGGGACAGACGAACACCGGGGAGCTGTTTTTT. The full variable domain, rest sourced from reference TRBV11-2 and TRBJ2-2, is EAGVAQSPRYKIIEKRQSVAFWCNPISGHATLYWYQQILGQGPKLLIQFQNNGVVDDSQLPKDRFSAERLKGVDSTLKIQPAKLEDSAVYLCASRPGQTNTGELFFGEGSRLTVL.

The chain has TRBV6-5 and TRBJ1-2; 8 bases align to TRBD1. V gave up 5 bases and J gave up 6 bases; unmatched junction bases: 5. This CDR3 is built from 13 residues. Germline values: CDR1 MNHEY, CDR2 SVGAGI. Written as DNA, the CDR3 is TGTGCCAGCAGTCGGGACAGGTTAAATGGCTACACCTTC. This sequence encodes CASSRDRLNGYTF.

The genes are TRBV19 and TRBJ1-2; 10 bases align to TRBD1. V lost 2 bases to trimming and J lost 5 bases; unmatched junction nucleotides: 5. This CDR3 contains 15 residues. In germline, CDR1 is LNHDA, CDR2 SQIVND (reference sequence). The CDR3 nucleotides read TGTGCCAGTAGTATACCAGACAGGGGGCGGTATGGCTACACCTTC. As protein: CASSIPDRGRYGYTF.

This sequence joins TRBV6-5 and TRBJ1-3; D possibly corresponds to TRBD1 (5 bases). V was clipped by 4 bases and J by 9 bases, with 10 bases between them. CDR1 and CDR2 from the germline V gene are MNHEY and SVGAGI. The CDR3 covers 12 residues. The CDR3 region is CASSSYGGTIYF. In nucleotides, the CDR3 is TGTGCCAGCAGTTCGTACGGGGGCACCATATATTTT.

The chain carries TRBV5-4 and TRBJ1-1; 11 bases align to TRBD1. The CDR3 runs 14 residues. Germline-derived CDR1 and CDR2 are SGHNT and YYREEE (reference sequence). The ends lost 0 bases at V and 12 bases at J; junction bases unmatched: 7. As DNA, the CDR3 is TGTGCCAGCAGCTTGGGGACAGGGGGCGCGGATACTTTCTTT. This encodes CASSLGTGGADTFF.

The chain carries TRBV10-3 and TRBJ2-7, with TRBD1 matching 9 bases. CDR1 is ENHRY, CDR2 SYGVKD, per germline. The CDR3 runs 16 residues. Trimming at V came to 2 bases and at J to 0 bases, leaving 5 bases not matched to a gene. Written as DNA, the CDR3 is TGTGCCATCAGTGAGCCGGGACAGGGCCTCTCCTACGAGCAGTACTTC. Its translation: CAISEPGQGLSYEQYF.

The chain has TRBV2 and TRBJ1-5; D is ambiguous. Germline assignment: CDR1 SNHLY and CDR2 FYNNEI. V was shortened by 5 bases and J by 0 bases, with 8 bases between the two germline ends. This CDR3 region has 14 residues. The CDR3 sequence: CASSPFNSNQPQHF. Here the CDR3 DNA reads TGTGCCAGCAGTCCTTTTAATAGCAATCAGCCCCAGCATTTT.

This clone was counted a few times. The genes are TRBV5-5 and TRBJ1-2, with D perhaps matching TRBD1 (6 bases). The CDR3 covers 14 residues. The germline gives CDR1 SGHKS, CDR2 YYEKEE (reference sequence). Trimming shortened V by 1 base and J by 3 bases, and 10 bases separated the two germline ends. This CDR3 reads CASSLTAGDYGYTF. The DNA for the CDR3 is TGTGCCAGCAGCTTGACGGCAGGGGACTATGGCTACACCTTC.

The V call is TRBV6-5, the J call TRBJ2-7; 9 bases are shared with TRBD1. The CDR3 totals 14 residues. With V trimmed by 1 base and J by 9 bases, 7 bases remained unmatched. CDR1 is MNHEY and CDR2 is SVGAGI in the germline V gene. CDR3 in amino acids: CASSYLGQGRRQYF. CDR3 nucleotides: TGTGCCAGCAGTTACTTGGGACAGGGAAGACGGCAGTACTTC.

The chain recombines TRBV6-5 with TRBJ1-3; TRBD1 aligns across 8 bases. In germline, CDR1 is MNHEY, CDR2 SVGAGI. The junction had 8 bases not matched to a gene; V was cut back by 6 bases and J by 4 bases. The CDR3 has 15 amino acids. The CDR3 bases are TGTGCCAGCAGCGTGGACAGGGTCGGCGGAAACACCATATATTTT. Its translation is CASSVDRVGGNTIYF.

The chain has TRBV5-8 and TRBJ2-5; maybe TRBD1 (7 bases). The CDR3 has 14 residues. Trimming took off 4 bases at V and 4 bases at J, with 14 bases between the two ends. CDR1 SGHTS and CDR2 YDEGEE come from the germline V gene. The CDR3 region is CASSGAGGRETQYF. In DNA, the CDR3 is TGTGCCAGCAGCGGGGCAGGGGGGCGAGAGACCCAGTACTTC.

V and J are TRBV7-2 and TRBJ2-5, with D possibly being TRBD1 (6 bases). The CDR3 length is 14 residues. CDR1 and CDR2 (germline): SGHTA, FQGNSA. The V gene lost 4 bases and the J gene lost 5 bases, with 14 bases spanning the gap. CDR3 protein: CASSSVQGRETQYF. CDR3 coding DNA: TGTGCCAGCAGCTCAGTACAGGGCAGGGAGACCCAGTACTTC.

The V call is TRBV29-1, the J call TRBJ1-1, with 7 bases matching TRBD1. The germline gives CDR1 SQVTM, CDR2 ANQGSEA. The CDR3 is 13 amino acids. The J segment lost 3 bases and the V segment lost 6 bases, leaving 7 bases of the junction unmatched. CDR3: CSVDRALDTEAFF. The CDR3 region has the DNA TGCAGCGTAGACAGGGCCTTGGACACTGAAGCTTTCTTT. The complete variable domain, with remaining parts taken from reference TRBV29-1 and TRBJ1-1, reads SAVISQKPSRDICQRGTSLTIQCQVDSQVTMMFWYRQQPGQSLTLIATANQGSEATYESGFVIDKFPISRPNLTFSTLTVSNMSPEDSSIYLCSVDRALDTEAFFGQGTRLTVV.

This chain links TRBV5-1 with TRBJ2-7, with D perhaps matching TRBD1 (7 bases). This CDR3 contains 16 residues. V was clipped by 0 bases and J by 4 bases, with 17 bases between them. The V gene's germline CDR1 is SGHRS and CDR2 YFSETQ. The CDR3, as DNA: TGCGCCAGCAGCTTGGGGGGAGGTCTACAGGGGTACGAGCAGTACTTC. Amino acid sequence: CASSLGGGLQGYEQYF.

V is TRBV11-1 and J is TRBJ2-3; a weak D match, TRBD1 (6 bases). Trimming pared 5 bases from V and 10 bases from J, leaving 10 bases between. Germline V gene data show CDR1 as SGHAT and CDR2 as FQDESV (reference sequence). The CDR3 loop spans 11 amino acids. CDR3 bases: TGTGCCAGCAGCCACAGGGAATCGCAGTATTTT. Its translation is CASSHRESQYF. The entire variable domain, with the rest obtained from reference TRBV11-1 and TRBJ2-3, is as follows: EAEVAQSPRYKITEKSQAVAFWCDPISGHATLYWYRQILGQGPELLVQFQDESVVDDSQLPKDRFSAERLKGVDSTLKIQPAELGDSAMYLCASSHRESQYFGPGTRLTVL.

This clone has more than one count but fewer than ten. The CDR3 loop is CAWSRQGDTEAFF. The CDR3, as DNA: TGTGCCTGGAGCCGACAGGGGGACACTGAAGCTTTCTTT. V and J are TRBV30 and TRBJ1-1, with TRBD1 matching over 9 bases. V lost 3 bases, J lost 3 bases, and 2 bases stayed unmatched. The CDR3 extends over 13 amino acids. Germline assignment: CDR1 GTSNPN and CDR2 SVGIG (reference sequence).

In its sample, this clone was seen a few times. J is TRBJ1-5 and V is TRBV5-4, with D perhaps TRBD1 (5 bases). Per the germline V gene, CDR1 is SGHNT and CDR2 is YYREEE (reference sequence). The CDR3 contains 12 residues. V lost 3 bases and J 8 bases, leaving 9 bases between the germline ends. Here the CDR3 DNA reads TGTGCCAGCAGCTCTGACAGTGAGCCCCAGCATTTT. It is translated as CASSSDSEPQHF.

The genes are TRBV6-6 and TRBJ1-1, with 8 bases that match TRBD1. The germline V gene encodes CDR1 MNHNY and CDR2 SVGAGI (reference sequence). This CDR3 spans 15 amino acids. Trimming took 5 bases from V and 1 from J; bases not matched to a gene: 6. For the CDR3, the DNA is TGTGCCAGCAGTCCCCAGGGGGCGCAGAACACTGAAGCTTTCTTT. Translated, it gives CASSPQGAQNTEAFF.

The rearrangement joins TRBV4-2 to TRBJ1-6; the match to TRBD1 covers 7 bases. Germline CDR1 LGHNA, CDR2 YNFKEQ. Losses at the gene ends were 5 bases for V and 6 bases for J; bases not matched to a gene: 10. The length of the CDR3 is 16 residues. The CDR3 DNA sequence: TGTGCCAGCAGCGGTCGAACAGGGGAGATTAATTCACCCCTCCACTTT. It yields the protein CASSGRTGEINSPLHF.

This clone appeared a few times. V is TRBV2 and J is TRBJ1-1, with D perhaps TRBD1 (6 bases). The V gene's germline CDR1 is SNHLY and CDR2 FYNNEI. This CDR3 spans 12 amino acids. The V and J ends lost 10 bases and 3 bases respectively, with 12 bases between them. The CDR3 is CATYQGYTEAFF. The CDR3 DNA sequence: TGTGCCACCTACCAGGGGTACACTGAAGCTTTCTTT.

This chain links TRBV18 with TRBJ1-2; D is undetermined. The CDR3 is made up of 13 amino acids. Germline V gene lookup returns CDR1 KGHSH and CDR2 LQKENI. V was shortened by 3 bases and J by 4 bases, with 9 bases between the two germline ends. The CDR3 DNA reads TGTGCCAGCTCACCGCGGGAGGCCTATGGCTACACCTTC. Translation gives CASSPREAYGYTF.